This T cell receptor beta chain comes out of a study of T cell repertoires in cytomegalovirus infection (dated by TCRdb to the late 2010s). The study in broad terms: Donor HLA type was relevant to the analysis, because carriage of CMV infection together with the matching HLA type was indicated by public TCR beta signatures. The research as a whole found: In the ex vivo response, HLA-C-restricted CMV-specific TCR beta clonotypes were dominant, and in two of eight donors the single most frequent clonotype came from this HLA-C-restricted group. In both this cohort and an independent cohort of over 350 donors, the cumulative frequency of public TCR beta family members distinguished carriers of CMV infection plus the relevant HLA type.

The sequencer was an Illumina HiSeq 1500. The public reads were reanalyzed by TCRdb: fastp trimming at Q25, MiXCR alignment, in-frame beta chains only. Under each unique CDR3 protein, matching rows form one entry showing the most common genes and DNA. This sample comprises roughly 500,000 distinct CDR3 sequences, approximately 10% of them detected only once. Approximately 10% of the sample lies in the top ten. The CDR3 spans 16 residues, from the cysteine through the phenylalanine. Only CDR3 DNA is held: 48 bases, read in frame from base 1. Per the germline V gene, MDHEN is the CDR1 and SYDVKM is the CDR2. Unmatched junction bases come to 6, with V trimmed by 6 bases and J by 1 base. This clonotype was counted between two and nine times. Which antigen it targets is not known. Base qualities are not provided; no much larger clone lies one nucleotide away.

The chain is assembled from TRBV28 and TRBJ2-2, and 9 junction bases match TRBD2. This clonotype was obtained from a human donor in good health (CMV status not recorded). Some clones in this sample may be carry-over from other donors' samples. Sequenced material: PBMCs. Here is the DNA: TGTGCCAGCAGCGAACTAGCGGGCCAGAACACCGGGGAGCTGTTTTTT. Its coded protein is CASSELAGQNTGELFF.